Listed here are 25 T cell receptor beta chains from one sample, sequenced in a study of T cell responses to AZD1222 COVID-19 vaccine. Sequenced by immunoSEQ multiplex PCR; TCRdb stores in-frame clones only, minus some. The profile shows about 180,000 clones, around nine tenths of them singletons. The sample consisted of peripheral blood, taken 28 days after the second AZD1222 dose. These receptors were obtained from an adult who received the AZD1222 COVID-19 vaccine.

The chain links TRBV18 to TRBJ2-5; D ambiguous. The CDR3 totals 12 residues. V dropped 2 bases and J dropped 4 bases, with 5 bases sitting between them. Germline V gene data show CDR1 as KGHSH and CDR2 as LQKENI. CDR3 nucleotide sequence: TGTGCCAGCTCACCAATTGGAGAGACCCAGTACTTC. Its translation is CASSPIGETQYF.

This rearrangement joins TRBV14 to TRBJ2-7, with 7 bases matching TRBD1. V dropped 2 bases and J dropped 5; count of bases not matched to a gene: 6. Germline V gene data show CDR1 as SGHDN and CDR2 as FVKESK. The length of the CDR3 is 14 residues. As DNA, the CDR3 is TGTGCCAGCAGCCAATGGCAGGGGGAACACGAGCAGTACTTC. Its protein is CASSQWQGEHEQYF.

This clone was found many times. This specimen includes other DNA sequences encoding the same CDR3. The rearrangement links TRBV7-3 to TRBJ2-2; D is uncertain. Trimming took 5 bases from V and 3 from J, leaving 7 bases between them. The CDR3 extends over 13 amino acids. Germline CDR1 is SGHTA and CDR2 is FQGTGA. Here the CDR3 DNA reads TGTGCCAGCAGCAGTACTGACACCGGGGAGCTGTTTTTT. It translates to CASSSTDTGELFF.

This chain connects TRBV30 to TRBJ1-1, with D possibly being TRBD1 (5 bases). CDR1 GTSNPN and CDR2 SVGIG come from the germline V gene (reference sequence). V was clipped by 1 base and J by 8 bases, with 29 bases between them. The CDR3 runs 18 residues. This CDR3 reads CAWSEVWGLSSRGWEAFF. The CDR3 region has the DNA TGTGCCTGGAGTGAAGTGTGGGGACTAAGTAGTCGCGGATGGGAAGCTTTCTTT.

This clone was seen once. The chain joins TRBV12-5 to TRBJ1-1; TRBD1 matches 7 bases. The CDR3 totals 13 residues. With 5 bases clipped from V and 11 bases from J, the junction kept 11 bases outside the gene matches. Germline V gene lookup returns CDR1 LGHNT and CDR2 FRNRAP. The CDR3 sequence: CASGPTGSISAFF. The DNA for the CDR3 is TGTGCTAGTGGTCCGACAGGGAGCATAAGTGCTTTCTTT.

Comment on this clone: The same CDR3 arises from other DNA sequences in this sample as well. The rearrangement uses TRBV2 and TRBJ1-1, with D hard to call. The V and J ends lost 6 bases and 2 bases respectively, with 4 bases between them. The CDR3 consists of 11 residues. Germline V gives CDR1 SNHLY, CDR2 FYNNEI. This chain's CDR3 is CASRLNTEAFF. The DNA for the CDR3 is TGTGCCAGCAGGTTAAACACTGAAGCTTTCTTT.

CDR3 nucleotides: TGTGCCAGCAGCGTTTTTAGTCAGGGGACTTATGGCTACACCTTC. Its protein is CASSVFSQGTYGYTF. The chain has TRBV9 and TRBJ1-2, with D tentatively TRBD1 (6 bases). The CDR3 consists of 15 residues. Germline V gives CDR1 SGDLS, CDR2 YYNGEE. The V gene lost 2 bases and the J gene lost 5 bases, with 16 bases spanning the gap.

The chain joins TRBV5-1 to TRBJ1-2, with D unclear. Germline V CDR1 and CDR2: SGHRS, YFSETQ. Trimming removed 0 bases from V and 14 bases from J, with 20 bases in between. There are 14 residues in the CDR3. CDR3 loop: CASSLDIWNYAFTF. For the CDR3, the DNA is TGCGCCAGCAGCTTGGACATTTGGAACTATGCCTTTACCTTC.

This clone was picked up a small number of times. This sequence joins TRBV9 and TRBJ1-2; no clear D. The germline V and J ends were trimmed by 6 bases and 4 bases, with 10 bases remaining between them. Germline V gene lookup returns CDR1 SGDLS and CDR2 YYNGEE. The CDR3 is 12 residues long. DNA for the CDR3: TGTGCCAGCACGATGGGCCCCTATGGCTACACCTTC. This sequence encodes CASTMGPYGYTF. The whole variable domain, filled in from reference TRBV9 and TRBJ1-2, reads DSGVTQTPKHLITATGQRVTLRCSPRSGDLSVYWYQQSLDQGLQFLIQYYNGEERAKGNILERFSAQQFPDLHSELNLSSLELGDSALYFCASTMGPYGYTFGSGTRLTVV.

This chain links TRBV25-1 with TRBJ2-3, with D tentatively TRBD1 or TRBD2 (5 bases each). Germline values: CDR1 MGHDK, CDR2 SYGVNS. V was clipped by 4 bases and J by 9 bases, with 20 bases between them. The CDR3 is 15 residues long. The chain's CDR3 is CASSAAGTPDDTQYF. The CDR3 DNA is TGTGCCAGCAGTGCCGCCGGGACGCCCGACGACACGCAGTATTTT.

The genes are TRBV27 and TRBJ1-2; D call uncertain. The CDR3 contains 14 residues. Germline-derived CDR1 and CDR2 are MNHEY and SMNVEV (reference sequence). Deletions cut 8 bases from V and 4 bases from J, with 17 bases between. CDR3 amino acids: CASSAGQDLYGYTF. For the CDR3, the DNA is TGTGCCAGCTCAGCCGGGCAGGACCTCTATGGCTACACCTTC.

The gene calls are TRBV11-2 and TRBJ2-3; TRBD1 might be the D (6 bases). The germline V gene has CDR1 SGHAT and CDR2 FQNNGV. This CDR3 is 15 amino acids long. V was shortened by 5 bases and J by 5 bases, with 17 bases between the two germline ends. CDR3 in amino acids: CASSRSLGAQDTQYF. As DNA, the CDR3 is TGTGCCAGCAGCCGGAGTCTGGGGGCGCAAGATACGCAGTATTTT.

The CDR3 loop is CASTSTGIPEAFF. The DNA for the CDR3 is TGTGCCAGCACCTCGACAGGGATCCCTGAAGCTTTCTTT. The chain recombines TRBV6-5 with TRBJ1-1; 7 bases line up with TRBD1. V shed 7 bases and J 6 bases; nucleotides not matched to a gene: 8. The CDR3 totals 13 residues. Germline V CDR1 and CDR2: MNHEY, SVGAGI.

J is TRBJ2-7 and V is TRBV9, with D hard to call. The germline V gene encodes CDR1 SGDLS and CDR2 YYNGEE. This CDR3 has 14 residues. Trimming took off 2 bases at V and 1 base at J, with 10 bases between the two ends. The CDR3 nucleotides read TGTGCCAGCAGCGTCAGCTCGGGTTCCTACGAGCAGTACTTC. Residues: CASSVSSGSYEQYF.

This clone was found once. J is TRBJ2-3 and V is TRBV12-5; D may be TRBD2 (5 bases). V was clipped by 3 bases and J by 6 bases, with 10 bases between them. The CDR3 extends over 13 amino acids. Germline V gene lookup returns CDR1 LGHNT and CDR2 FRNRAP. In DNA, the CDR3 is TGTGCTAGTGGTTTCGAGGGCTTGGATACGCAGTATTTT. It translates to CASGFEGLDTQYF.

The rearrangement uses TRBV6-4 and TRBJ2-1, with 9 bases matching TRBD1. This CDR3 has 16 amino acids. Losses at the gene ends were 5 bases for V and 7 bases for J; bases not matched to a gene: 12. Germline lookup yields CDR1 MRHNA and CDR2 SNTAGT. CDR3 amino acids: CASSHLSGTGWNEQFF. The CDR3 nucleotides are TGTGCCAGCAGTCACCTCTCCGGGACAGGGTGGAATGAGCAGTTCTTC.

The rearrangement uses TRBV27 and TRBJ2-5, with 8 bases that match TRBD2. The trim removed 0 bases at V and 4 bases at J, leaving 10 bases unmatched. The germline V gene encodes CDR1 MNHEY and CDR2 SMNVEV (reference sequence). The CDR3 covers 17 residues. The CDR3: CASSLSGPLAGAETQYF. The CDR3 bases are TGTGCCAGCAGTTTATCCGGGCCTCTAGCGGGCGCAGAGACCCAGTACTTC.

The CDR3, as DNA: TGTGCCAGCAGTTACTCGCCAGGGAGGGGTGAAAAACTGTTTTTT. It specifies CASSYSPGRGEKLFF. The J gene is TRBJ1-4, the V gene TRBV6-5; TRBD1 might be the D (5 bases). This CDR3 is 15 amino acids long. Looked up from germline, CDR1 is MNHEY and CDR2 is SVGAGI. Trimming cost V 0 bases and J 7 bases, with 12 bases left between them.

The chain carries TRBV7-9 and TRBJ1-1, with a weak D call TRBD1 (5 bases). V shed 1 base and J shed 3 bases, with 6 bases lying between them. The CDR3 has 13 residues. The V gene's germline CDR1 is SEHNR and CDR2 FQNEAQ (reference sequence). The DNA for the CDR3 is TGTGCCAGCAGCTTAGAAGGGGACACTGAAGCTTTCTTT. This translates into CASSLEGDTEAFF. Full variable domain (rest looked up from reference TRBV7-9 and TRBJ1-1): DTGVSQNPRHKITKRGQNVTFRCDPISEHNRLYWYRQTLGQGPEFLTYFQNEAQLEKSRLLSDRFSAERPKGSFSTLEIQRTEQGDSAMYLCASSLEGDTEAFFGQGTRLTVV.

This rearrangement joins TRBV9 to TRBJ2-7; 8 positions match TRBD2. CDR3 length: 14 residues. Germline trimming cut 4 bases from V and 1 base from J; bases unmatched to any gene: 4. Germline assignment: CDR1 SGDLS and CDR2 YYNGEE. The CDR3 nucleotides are TGTGCCAGCAGCTACGGGACTAGGTCCTACGAGCAGTACTTC. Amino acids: CASSYGTRSYEQYF.

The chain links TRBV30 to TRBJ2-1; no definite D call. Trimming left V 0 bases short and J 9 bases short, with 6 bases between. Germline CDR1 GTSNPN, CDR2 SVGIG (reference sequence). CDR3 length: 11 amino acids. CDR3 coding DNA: TGTGCCTGGAGTGTATTGGGTGAGCAGTTCTTC. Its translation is CAWSVLGEQFF.

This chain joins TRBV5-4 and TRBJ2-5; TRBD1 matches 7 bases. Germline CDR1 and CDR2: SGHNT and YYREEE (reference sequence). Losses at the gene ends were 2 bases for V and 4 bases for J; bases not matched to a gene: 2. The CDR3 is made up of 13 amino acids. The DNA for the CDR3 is TGTGCCAGCAGCTTACAGGGGCCAGAGACCCAGTACTTC. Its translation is CASSLQGPETQYF.

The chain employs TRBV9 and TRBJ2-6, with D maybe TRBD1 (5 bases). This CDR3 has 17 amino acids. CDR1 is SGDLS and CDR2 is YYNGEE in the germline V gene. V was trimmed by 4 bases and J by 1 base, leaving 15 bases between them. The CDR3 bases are TGTGCCAGCAGCCCTCGTTCCAGGGCTTCTGGGGCCAACGTCCTGACTTTC. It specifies CASSPRSRASGANVLTF.

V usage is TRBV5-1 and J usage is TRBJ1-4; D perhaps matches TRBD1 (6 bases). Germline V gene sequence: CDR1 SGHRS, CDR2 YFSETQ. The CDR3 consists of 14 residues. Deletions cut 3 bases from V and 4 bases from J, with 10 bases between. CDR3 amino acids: CASSSDSINEKLFF. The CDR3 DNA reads TGCGCCAGCAGCTCGGACAGCATTAATGAAAAACTGTTTTTT.

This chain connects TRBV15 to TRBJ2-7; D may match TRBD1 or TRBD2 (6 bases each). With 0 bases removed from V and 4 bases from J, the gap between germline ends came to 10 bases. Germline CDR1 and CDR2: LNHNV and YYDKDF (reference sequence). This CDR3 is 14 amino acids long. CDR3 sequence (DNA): TGTGCCACCAGCAGAGATCGGGGGCAGTACGAGCAGTACTTC. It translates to CATSRDRGQYEQYF.